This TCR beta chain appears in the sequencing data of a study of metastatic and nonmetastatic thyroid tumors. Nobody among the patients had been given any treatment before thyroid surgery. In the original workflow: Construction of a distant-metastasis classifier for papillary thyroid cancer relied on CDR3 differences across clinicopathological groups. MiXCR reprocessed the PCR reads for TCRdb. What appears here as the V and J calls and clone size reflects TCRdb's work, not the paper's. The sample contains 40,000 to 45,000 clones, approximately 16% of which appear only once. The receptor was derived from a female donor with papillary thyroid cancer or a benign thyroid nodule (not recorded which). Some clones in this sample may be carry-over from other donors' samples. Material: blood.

CDR3 loop: CASISNGLAEQYF. For the CDR3, the DNA is TGTGCCAGCATCTCGAACGGACTTGCGGAGCAGTACTTC. The rearrangement uses TRBV3-1 and TRBJ2-7; tentatively, D is TRBD2 (5 bases). The CDR3 covers 13 residues. Germline V gene data show CDR1 as LGHDT and CDR2 as YNNKEL (reference sequence). V shed 7 bases and J shed 7 bases, with 17 bases lying between them.